This is a list of T cell receptor beta chains from one sample in a study of cytomegalovirus exposure and HLA in healthy donors. The repertoire was sequenced with immunoSEQ multiplex PCR; TCRdb's copy has only in-frame clones and lacks some. The repertoire holds about 130,000 clones, with more than 75% as singletons. The specimen sequenced was PBMCs. These receptors were taken from a woman aged 25 to 45 in good health and CMV-seronegative. Both conserved end residues are part of each CDR3. Each record gives: CDR3 length, clone size, J gene, V gene, D gene, CDR3 protein, CDR3 DNA. D genes are given only for firm matches. Clone size is given for some rows only: seen once, a few or many times, or a class if the clone is expanded.

length: 17; size: NA; J: TRBJ2-2; V: TRBV11-2; D: NA; CDR3: CASSLVGGAVNTGELFF; DNA: TGTGCCAGCAGCTTAGTTGGGGGGGCAGTAAACACCGGGGAGCTGTTTTTT
length: 14; size: NA; J: TRBJ2-7; V: TRBV5-1; D: TRBD1; CDR3: CASSKDRPTYEQYF; DNA: TGCGCCAGCAGCAAGGACAGGCCTACCTACGAGCAGTACTTC
length: 14; size: NA; J: TRBJ1-2; V: TRBV19; D: NA; CDR3: CASSIGQRGSGYTF; DNA: TGTGCCAGTAGTATAGGCCAACGGGGGAGTGGCTACACCTTC
length: 15; size: NA; J: TRBJ2-3; V: TRBV7-6; D: NA; CDR3: CASSQGPSNTDTQYF; DNA: TGTGCCAGCAGCCAGGGGCCCTCCAACACAGATACGCAGTATTTT
length: 15; size: NA; J: TRBJ1-5; V: TRBV7-2; D: TRBD1; CDR3: CASRNGQGPLSPQHF; DNA: TGTGCCAGCAGGAACGGACAGGGCCCATTATCGCCCCAGCATTTT
length: 14; size: few; J: TRBJ1-1; V: TRBV7-9; D: NA; CDR3: CASSLGTENTEAFF; DNA: TGTGCCAGCAGCTTAGGGACAGAGAACACTGAAGCTTTCTTT
length: 15; size: NA; J: TRBJ2-1; V: TRBV15; D: TRBD2; CDR3: CATSSTSTPYNEQFF; DNA: TGTGCCACCAGCTCGACTAGCACACCCTACAATGAGCAGTTCTTC
length: 14; size: NA; J: TRBJ1-1; V: TRBV21-1; D: NA; CDR3: CASTRHRSNTEAFF; DNA: TGTGCCAGCACCAGACACCGATCGAACACTGAAGCTTTCTTT
length: 13; size: NA; J: TRBJ2-7; V: TRBV28; D: TRBD2; CDR3: CASSFVAGPEQYF; DNA: TGTGCCAGCAGTTTTGTAGCGGGACCCGAGCAGTACTTC
length: 14; size: NA; J: TRBJ1-5; V: TRBV28; D: TRBD1; CDR3: CASTLRQGYQPQHF; DNA: TGTGCCAGCACCCTAAGACAGGGGTATCAGCCCCAGCATTTT
length: 16; size: NA; J: TRBJ2-7; V: TRBV11-2; D: TRBD1; CDR3: CASSLDRQGVGYEQYF; DNA: TGTGCCAGCAGCTTAGATCGACAGGGGGTCGGTTACGAGCAGTACTTC
length: 15; size: NA; J: TRBJ2-7; V: TRBV10-3; D: TRBD1; CDR3: CAISQQGMGVYEQYF; DNA: TGTGCCATCAGCCAACAGGGGATGGGGGTCTACGAGCAGTACTTC
length: 15; size: NA; J: TRBJ2-7; V: TRBV10-1; D: NA; CDR3: CASSGRVGDFYEQYF; DNA: TGCGCCAGCAGTGGTCGTGTCGGGGACTTTTACGAGCAGTACTTC
length: 11; size: NA; J: TRBJ2-3; V: TRBV7-9; D: NA; CDR3: CASETTDTQYF; DNA: TGTGCCAGCGAGACAACGGATACGCAGTATTTT
length: 14; size: NA; J: TRBJ1-5; V: TRBV7-8; D: NA; CDR3: CASSTYSSNQPQHF; DNA: TGTGCCAGCAGTACCTACAGTAGCAATCAGCCCCAGCATTTT
length: 16; size: NA; J: TRBJ1-4; V: TRBV28; D: NA; CDR3: CASSRGVGGNNEKLFF; DNA: TGTGCCAGCAGTCGGGGGGTCGGGGGGAATAATGAAAAACTGTTTTTT
length: 12; size: NA; J: TRBJ1-1; V: TRBV19; D: NA; CDR3: CASSAVNTEAFF; DNA: TGTGCCAGTAGTGCAGTGAACACTGAAGCTTTCTTT
length: 14; size: NA; J: TRBJ1-6; V: TRBV7-9; D: NA; CDR3: CASTPQGSNSPLHF; DNA: TGTGCCAGCACCCCTCAGGGCTCAAATTCACCCCTCCACTTT
length: 15; size: NA; J: TRBJ2-4; V: TRBV28; D: NA; CDR3: CASSTRGLDQNIQYF; DNA: TGTGCCAGCAGCACCAGGGGATTGGACCAAAACATTCAGTACTTC
length: 13; size: NA; J: TRBJ1-2; V: TRBV30; D: TRBD1; CDR3: CAWAQGAGYGYTF; DNA: TGTGCCTGGGCACAGGGGGCTGGCTATGGCTACACCTTC
length: 16; size: NA; J: TRBJ2-1; V: TRBV9; D: TRBD2; CDR3: CASSVAPGRAYNEQFF; DNA: TGTGCCAGCAGCGTAGCCCCCGGGAGGGCTTACAATGAGCAGTTCTTC
length: 14; size: NA; J: TRBJ1-2; V: TRBV9; D: NA; CDR3: CASSPGGNLLGYTF; DNA: TGTGCCAGCAGCCCGGGGGGTAACCTTTTGGGCTACACCTTC
length: 14; size: NA; J: TRBJ1-2; V: TRBV7-2; D: NA; CDR3: CASSFALRVYGYTF; DNA: TGTGCCAGCAGCTTTGCCCTCCGGGTCTATGGCTACACCTTC
length: 16; size: NA; J: TRBJ2-1; V: TRBV7-3; D: TRBD2; CDR3: CASSLRAGVSYNEQFF; DNA: TGTGCCAGCAGCTTACGGGCGGGGGTCTCCTACAATGAGCAGTTCTTC
length: 14; size: NA; J: TRBJ2-7; V: TRBV19; D: NA; CDR3: CASSIQGGSYEQYF; DNA: TGTGCCAGTAGTATACAGGGGGGATCCTACGAGCAGTACTTC
length: 12; size: NA; J: TRBJ2-7; V: TRBV2; D: TRBD2; CDR3: CASLREGYEQYF; DNA: TGTGCCAGCTTACGGGAGGGTTACGAGCAGTACTTC
length: 15; size: NA; J: TRBJ2-2; V: TRBV18; D: TRBD1; CDR3: CASSPRQGDAGELFF; DNA: TGTGCCAGCTCACCTAGACAGGGGGACGCCGGGGAGCTGTTTTTT
length: 13; size: NA; J: TRBJ2-7; V: TRBV30; D: TRBD2; CDR3: CAWSPQRENEQYF; DNA: TGTGCCTGGAGTCCCCAGCGGGAGAACGAGCAGTACTTC
length: 15; size: NA; J: TRBJ2-7; V: TRBV7-9; D: TRBD1; CDR3: CASSYGTGLSYEQYF; DNA: TGTGCCAGCAGCTATGGGACAGGCCTTTCCTACGAGCAGTACTTC
length: 15; size: NA; J: TRBJ1-3; V: TRBV6-5; D: TRBD1; CDR3: CASSLGQGAGNTIYF; DNA: TGTGCCAGCAGTTTGGGACAGGGGGCTGGAAACACCATATATTTT
length: 13; size: NA; J: TRBJ1-5; V: TRBV2; D: NA; CDR3: CASRLERDQPQHF; DNA: TGTGCCAGCCGCCTTGAGAGGGATCAGCCCCAGCATTTT
length: 15; size: NA; J: TRBJ2-7; V: TRBV28; D: NA; CDR3: CASSLQEGSTYEQYF; DNA: TGTGCCAGCAGTCTCCAGGAGGGGTCGACCTACGAGCAGTACTTC
length: 14; size: once; J: TRBJ1-6; V: TRBV9; D: TRBD1; CDR3: CASSAGTGWSPLHF; DNA: TGTGCCAGCAGCGCCGGGACAGGGTGGTCACCCCTCCACTTT
length: 14; size: NA; J: TRBJ2-7; V: TRBV4-3; D: NA; CDR3: CASSQDTGTYEQYF; DNA: TGCGCCAGCAGCCAAGATACCGGGACCTACGAGCAGTACTTC
length: 15; size: once; J: TRBJ1-2; V: TRBV5-6; D: TRBD1; CDR3: CASSLAVGGQSGYTF; DNA: TGTGCCAGCAGCTTGGCCGTAGGGGGCCAGAGTGGCTACACCTTC
length: 14; size: NA; J: TRBJ2-3; V: TRBV6-6; D: TRBD1; CDR3: CASRAGGNTDTQYF; DNA: TGTGCCAGCAGGGCAGGGGGAAACACAGATACGCAGTATTTT
length: 14; size: NA; J: TRBJ1-3; V: TRBV7-8; D: TRBD1; CDR3: CASSYRGSGNTIYF; DNA: TGTGCCAGCAGCTACAGGGGCTCTGGAAACACCATATATTTT
length: 15; size: NA; J: TRBJ2-2; V: TRBV6-1; D: TRBD2; CDR3: CASRAGPVNTGELFF; DNA: TGTGCCAGCAGAGCGGGACCCGTGAACACCGGGGAGCTGTTTTTT
length: 13; size: NA; J: TRBJ2-7; V: TRBV18; D: NA; CDR3: CASSPGNSYEQYF; DNA: TGTGCCAGCTCACCAGGCAATTCCTACGAGCAGTACTTC
length: 17; size: NA; J: TRBJ2-1; V: TRBV7-2; D: NA; CDR3: CASSLLFGGLSYNEQFF; DNA: TGTGCCAGCAGCTTATTATTTGGAGGACTCTCCTACAATGAGCAGTTCTTC
length: 15; size: once; J: TRBJ2-5; V: TRBV7-3; D: TRBD2; CDR3: CATSLSGRGEETQYF; DNA: TGTGCCACGTCCCTTAGCGGGAGAGGCGAAGAGACCCAGTACTTC
length: 15; size: few; J: TRBJ2-1; V: TRBV4-3; D: TRBD1; CDR3: CASSQDTGGYNEQFF; DNA: TGCGCCAGCAGCCAAGACACAGGGGGCTACAATGAGCAGTTCTTC
length: 14; size: NA; J: TRBJ2-2; V: TRBV27; D: NA; CDR3: CASSFTHRTGELFF; DNA: TGTGCCAGCAGTTTCACACACAGGACCGGGGAGCTGTTTTTT
length: 12; size: NA; J: TRBJ2-2; V: TRBV28; D: NA; CDR3: CASRSSTGELFF; DNA: TGTGCCAGCAGGTCCTCGACCGGGGAGCTGTTTTTT
length: 17; size: NA; J: TRBJ1-1; V: TRBV19; D: NA; CDR3: CASSQGTYFRGGTEAFF; DNA: TGTGCCAGTAGTCAAGGGACATATTTCCGAGGGGGAACTGAAGCTTTCTTT
length: 15; size: NA; J: TRBJ2-2; V: TRBV11-2; D: TRBD1; CDR3: CASSSRDRIAGELFF; DNA: TGTGCCAGCAGCTCCCGGGACAGGATCGCCGGGGAGCTGTTTTTT
length: 16; size: NA; J: TRBJ2-5; V: TRBV28; D: TRBD1; CDR3: CASSSLAGTGDETQYF; DNA: TGTGCCAGCAGTTCCCTAGCCGGGACAGGGGATGAGACCCAGTACTTC
length: 14; size: NA; J: TRBJ2-5; V: TRBV6-5; D: NA; CDR3: CASSGVAGGETQYF; DNA: TGTGCCAGCAGTGGGGTGGCGGGCGGGGAGACCCAGTACTTC
length: 14; size: NA; J: TRBJ1-1; V: TRBV29-1; D: TRBD1; CDR3: CSGLPGQGNTEAFF; DNA: TGCAGCGGGTTGCCGGGACAGGGGAACACTGAAGCTTTCTTT
length: 17; size: NA; J: TRBJ2-3; V: TRBV7-3; D: TRBD2; CDR3: CASSPTGGGADRDTQYF; DNA: TGTGCCAGCAGCCCTACGGGGGGAGGGGCGGATCGAGATACGCAGTATTTT
length: 14; size: NA; J: TRBJ1-1; V: TRBV4-1; D: NA; CDR3: CASSQVATGAEAFF; DNA: TGCGCCAGCAGCCAAGTCGCAACCGGGGCTGAAGCTTTCTTT
length: 16; size: NA; J: TRBJ1-6; V: TRBV28; D: TRBD1; CDR3: CASSDRDRVLNSPLHF; DNA: TGTGCCAGCAGTGACCGGGACAGGGTATTAAATTCACCCCTCCACTTT
length: 17; size: few; J: TRBJ1-3; V: TRBV5-5; D: TRBD1; CDR3: CASSLAWQGAPGNTIYF; DNA: TGTGCCAGCAGCTTGGCCTGGCAGGGGGCGCCTGGAAACACCATATATTTT
length: 16; size: NA; J: TRBJ2-7; V: TRBV7-9; D: TRBD1; CDR3: CASSADRGRRPYEQYF; DNA: TGTGCCAGCAGCGCCGACAGGGGGCGCAGGCCCTACGAGCAGTACTTC
length: 15; size: NA; J: TRBJ2-5; V: TRBV7-6; D: TRBD2; CDR3: CASSLLAGYIETQYF; DNA: TGTGCCAGCAGCTTACTAGCGGGATACATTGAGACCCAGTACTTC